The 24 T cell receptor beta chains listed next were all sequenced from one sample in a study of blood T cell repertoires in COVID-19. This table comes from immunoSEQ multiplex PCR, and its TCRdb copy is limited to in-frame clones, with some not included. The sample records hundreds of thousands of clones, around 90% being singletons. The sequenced sample consisted of peripheral blood. The receptor set was obtained from an elderly man with acute or convalescent COVID-19.

The chain links TRBV15 to TRBJ2-2; 7 positions match TRBD2. The CDR3 runs to 16 residues. Germline CDR1 is LNHNV and CDR2 is YYDKDF (reference sequence). The ends lost 1 base at V and 3 bases at J; junction bases unmatched: 5. The chain's CDR3 is CATSRGPSGYTGELFF. The CDR3 region has the DNA TGTGCCACCAGCAGAGGGCCTAGCGGATACACCGGGGAGCTGTTTTTT.

The chain employs TRBV4-3 and TRBJ2-2; possible D gene TRBD1, 6 bases. Trimming removed 2 bases at V and 3 bases at J, with 10 bases between. Per the germline V gene, CDR1 is LGHNA and CDR2 is YSLEER. The CDR3 sequence is 15 residues long. The CDR3 here is CASSQRDTYTGELFF. The CDR3, as DNA: TGCGCCAGCAGCCAACGGGACACCTACACCGGGGAGCTGTTTTTT.

The rearrangement joins TRBV29-1 to TRBJ1-1, with D perhaps TRBD1 (5 bases). The ends were cut back, 3 bases at V and 11 bases at J, with 13 bases in the middle. This CDR3 spans 11 amino acids. Germline V lookup: CDR1 SQVTM, CDR2 ANQGSEA. CDR3 sequence: CSVESGLTAFF. CDR3 in DNA: TGCAGCGTTGAGTCAGGGTTAACGGCTTTCTTT.

The chain employs TRBV6-6 and TRBJ2-7; no clear D. Trimming left V 7 bases short and J 4 bases short, with 14 bases between. The CDR3 contains 13 residues. CDR1 and CDR2 from the germline V gene are MNHNY and SVGAGI (reference sequence). CDR3 region: CASKTSTQYEQYF. The CDR3 DNA reads TGTGCCAGCAAAACCTCGACTCAGTACGAGCAGTACTTC.

The chain carries TRBV18 and TRBJ1-3; D uncertain. This CDR3 has 13 residues. The germline V and J ends were trimmed by 2 bases and 7 bases, with 9 bases remaining between them. Germline CDR1 KGHSH, CDR2 LQKENI. CDR3 bases: TGTGCCAGCTCACCAGACACGGTGAACACCATATATTTT. The encoded protein is CASSPDTVNTIYF.

This rearrangement joins TRBV9 to TRBJ2-1, with 7 positions matching TRBD2. The J segment lost 0 bases and the V segment lost 0 bases, leaving 6 bases of the junction unmatched. This CDR3 is 17 amino acids long. The germline V gene encodes CDR1 SGDLS and CDR2 YYNGEE. CDR3 DNA: TGTGCCAGCAGCGTAGCCCCGACGGGAGGCTCCTACAATGAGCAGTTCTTC. This encodes CASSVAPTGGSYNEQFF.

V is TRBV12-5 and J is TRBJ2-1; tentatively, D is TRBD2 (6 bases). Germline assignment: CDR1 LGHNT and CDR2 FRNRAP. This CDR3 has 14 amino acids. V lost 1 base and J lost 7, with 11 bases in between. The CDR3 region has the DNA TGTGCTAGTGGTTTGGGACTAGAATTGAATGAGCAGTTCTTC. Translated: CASGLGLELNEQFF.

The chain has TRBV5-4 and TRBJ1-2; 7 bases agree with TRBD1. Germline loops: CDR1 SGHNT, CDR2 YYREEE (reference sequence). The CDR3 is 12 amino acids. The V segment lost 4 bases and the J segment 7 bases; nucleotides outside the gene matches: 4. DNA for the CDR3: TGTGCCAGCAGCGATCCAGGGGGTGGCTACACCTTC. Its protein is CASSDPGGGYTF.

This clone was picked up a small number of times. The genes are TRBV2 and TRBJ1-1; 7 bases agree with TRBD1. The CDR3 loop spans 15 amino acids. Germline assignment: CDR1 SNHLY and CDR2 FYNNEI. V shed 1 base, J shed 0 bases, and the junction held 2 bases outside the gene matches. CDR3 in DNA: TGTGCCAGCAGTGAAGGGGACAGCATGAACACTGAAGCTTTCTTT. Translating gives CASSEGDSMNTEAFF. Based on the CDR3 plus reference TRBV2 and TRBJ1-1, the full variable domain is EPEVTQTPSHQVTQMGQEVILRCVPISNHLYFYWYRQILGQKVEFLVSFYNNEISEKSEIFDDQFSVERPDGSNFTLKIRSTKLEDSAMYFCASSEGDSMNTEAFFGQGTRLTVV.

A single count supports this clone. This chain links TRBV4-1 with TRBJ2-5, with TRBD1 as a possible D gene (5 bases). The CDR3 sequence is 15 residues long. V dropped 0 bases and J dropped 5 bases, with 13 bases sitting between them. Germline-derived CDR1 and CDR2 are MGHRA and YSYEKL. CDR3 bases: TGCGCCAGCAGCCAAGAATCAGGGCCGCAGGAGACCCAGTACTTC. Its translation is CASSQESGPQETQYF.

The V gene is TRBV5-1, the J gene TRBJ2-3; D might be TRBD2 (5 bases). Trimming took 2 bases from V and 0 from J, leaving 10 bases between them. Germline CDR1 SGHRS, CDR2 YFSETQ. The CDR3 length is 15 residues. The CDR3 loop is CASSLGSASTDTQYF. CDR3 nucleotides: TGCGCCAGCAGCTTAGGTAGCGCTAGCACAGATACGCAGTATTTT.

Points on this clone: Other nucleotide sequences from this sample produce the same CDR3. This chain links TRBV9 with TRBJ2-6; no clear D gene. The V gene's germline CDR1 is SGDLS and CDR2 YYNGEE. The CDR3 sequence is 14 residues long. V dropped 2 bases and J dropped 3 bases, with 6 bases sitting between them. In DNA form, the CDR3 reads TGTGCCAGCAGCGTTAGTAGTGGGGCCAACGTCCTGACTTTC. It encodes CASSVSSGANVLTF.

The chain carries TRBV2 and TRBJ2-5; TRBD2 aligns across 10 bases. V was clipped by 2 bases and J by 5 bases; unmatched bases: 5. CDR3 length equals 15 residues. CDR1 and CDR2 (germline): SNHLY, FYNNEI. The CDR3 is CASSESSGRGETQYF. In DNA form, the CDR3 reads TGTGCCAGCAGTGAATCTAGCGGGAGAGGGGAGACCCAGTACTTC.

About this clone: In the same sample, other DNA sequences code for this CDR3. The CDR3 here is CASSPGLAEETQYF. In DNA form, the CDR3 reads TGTGCCAGCAGCCCCGGACTAGCGGAAGAGACCCAGTACTTC. The chain has TRBV7-9 and TRBJ2-5, with TRBD2 matching 10 bases. The CDR3 is 14 amino acids. The V gene end was trimmed by 5 bases and the J gene end by 3 bases; junction bases not matched to a gene: 3. Germline CDR1 and CDR2: SEHNR and FQNEAQ (reference sequence). The full variable domain, with the rest looked up from reference TRBV7-9 and TRBJ2-5, is DTGVSQNPRHKITKRGQNVTFRCDPISEHNRLYWYRQTLGQGPEFLTYFQNEAQLEKSRLLSDRFSAERPKGSFSTLEIQRTEQGDSAMYLCASSPGLAEETQYFGPGTRLLVL.

The chain has TRBV4-1 and TRBJ1-4; D is unclear. This CDR3 spans 14 amino acids. Germline V gene sequence: CDR1 MGHRA, CDR2 YSYEKL. With 5 bases removed from V and 4 bases from J, the gap between germline ends came to 11 bases. The CDR3 DNA reads as TGCGCCAGCAGCGAAACCGCGGATAATGAAAAACTGTTTTTT. Translation gives CASSETADNEKLFF.

The rearrangement joins TRBV6-5 to TRBJ2-1; 7 positions match TRBD2. The CDR3 is made up of 14 amino acids. CDR1 is MNHEY and CDR2 is SVGAGI in the germline V gene. Trimming at V came to 4 bases and at J to 5 bases, leaving 5 bases not matched to a gene. CDR3 region: CASSSRLAHNEQFF. Written as DNA, the CDR3 is TGTGCCAGCAGTTCCAGACTAGCCCACAATGAGCAGTTCTTC.

The chain joins TRBV7-9 to TRBJ2-5; 10 nucleotides line up with TRBD2. The V and J ends lost 3 bases and 1 base, in that order; junction bases with no gene match: 2. Germline values: CDR1 SEHNR, CDR2 FQNEAQ (reference sequence). This CDR3 is built from 15 residues. As DNA, the CDR3 is TGTGCCAGCAGCTTGGAGCGGGGGGGCCAAGAGACCCAGTACTTC. Its translation is CASSLERGGQETQYF.

This clone was picked up a small number of times. The genes are TRBV4-3 and TRBJ1-2; D call uncertain. CDR3 length equals 14 residues. V shed 1 base and J shed 10 bases, with 16 bases lying between them. Germline values: CDR1 LGHNA, CDR2 YSLEER. CDR3 DNA sequence: TGCGCCAGCAGCCAAGGGCGCGGGGAACATGCCTACACCTTC. This codes for CASSQGRGEHAYTF.

The V call is TRBV18, the J call TRBJ2-4; 8 nucleotides agree with TRBD1. Germline CDR1 KGHSH, CDR2 LQKENI. With 3 bases clipped from V and 7 bases from J, the junction kept 8 bases outside the gene matches. The CDR3 covers 15 residues. CDR3 in DNA: TGTGCCAGCTCACCGGGACAGGAAGAGGGGAACATTCAGTACTTC. This gives the protein CASSPGQEEGNIQYF.

J is TRBJ2-7 and V is TRBV6-5, with D perhaps matching TRBD1 (6 bases). CDR3 length equals 15 residues. The V gene lost 0 bases and the J gene lost 2 bases, with 11 bases spanning the gap. Germline CDR1 is MNHEY and CDR2 is SVGAGI. DNA for the CDR3: TGTGCCAGCAGTTACTCGCTACAGGGTGCCTACGAGCAGTACTTC. Its translation: CASSYSLQGAYEQYF.

V gene TRBV7-9 combines with J gene TRBJ1-1; D may be TRBD1 (5 bases). There are 15 residues in the CDR3. Germline values: CDR1 SEHNR, CDR2 FQNEAQ (reference sequence). Trimming shortened V by 5 bases and J by 3 bases, and 16 bases separated the two germline ends. CDR3 loop: CASSPATVRDTEAFF. CDR3 DNA sequence: TGTGCCAGCAGCCCAGCGACAGTTAGGGACACTGAAGCTTTCTTT.

This clone was picked up one time. This sequence joins TRBV19 and TRBJ2-7; 8 bases line up with TRBD2. Germline V CDR1 and CDR2: LNHDA, SQIVND (reference sequence). The CDR3 has 15 residues. V lost 6 bases, J lost 3 bases, and 10 bases stayed unmatched. DNA of the CDR3: TGTGCCAGTAGCGAACCCGGGGGGGGGAACTACGAGCAGTACTTC. This codes for CASSEPGGGNYEQYF.

The rearrangement joins TRBV6-5 to TRBJ1-6; 7 positions agree with TRBD1. The V gene end was trimmed by 6 bases and the J gene end by 4 bases; junction bases not matched to a gene: 3. There are 14 residues in the CDR3. Per the germline V gene, CDR1 is MNHEY and CDR2 is SVGAGI. The CDR3 protein is CASRTGQYNSPLHF. The CDR3 DNA reads as TGTGCCAGCAGGACGGGACAGTATAATTCACCCCTCCACTTT.

V and J are TRBV6-5 and TRBJ2-3; TRBD1 might be the D (5 bases). Trimming took off 6 bases at V and 6 bases at J, with 7 bases between the two ends. The CDR3 contains 11 residues. Germline values: CDR1 MNHEY, CDR2 SVGAGI. The CDR3 bases are TGTGCCAGCAGGGGGCATGATACGCAGTATTTT. Translated: CASRGHDTQYF.